Detailed here is one TCR beta chain. This clonotype was counted at least ten times. Its antigen specificity is not known. No base quality information exists; no much larger clone differs at one position. This sample was taken from a study of T-cell memory formation after mild COVID-19 (dated by TCRdb to about 2021). In terms of the full investigation: TCR sequence clusters from the two donors were largely donor specific. In two donors, T-cell clones that expanded and contracted after mild COVID-19 were tracked by sequencing TCRalpha and TCRbeta repertoires over time. The cohort was made up of two young adult volunteers, one female and one male, who were previously healthy.

CDR3 length: 13 amino acids, cysteine to phenylalanine. Left in the record is the CDR3 DNA by itself, 39 bases read in frame from the first base. For CDR1 and CDR2, the germline V gene (reference sequence) lists SEHNR and FQNEAQ. V is clipped by 4 bases and J by 2 bases, and the sequence between their germline boundaries is 9 bases long. On the study overall, not on this receptor specifically: Contracting CD4+ clones turned up mainly in the CM and EM memory subsets, whereas EMRA was where CD8+ clones were enriched. Clones that contracted from day 15 to 85 showed balanced CD4/CD8 phenotypes, whereas a second wave of clones that expanded from day 15 to 37 leaned towards CD4+. The study included only two mild cases, and larger cohorts that include severe cases with pre-infection samples were judged to be necessary. The detection of some responding clones in pre-infection memory suggests that pre-existing cross-reactive memory T cells joined the SARS-CoV-2 response. Whether the second-wave clones peaking on day 37 were SARS-CoV-2 specific was not confirmed.

TCRdb names Illumina NovaSeq 6000 as the instrument used. TCRalpha and TCRbeta cDNA libraries were constructed by 5'RACE with constant-segment primers, with sample barcodes and unique molecular identifiers being introduced. Trizol reagent was used to extract RNA from every sample. Libraries were amplified in two PCR steps, with a second sample barcode and Illumina TruSeq adapters added in the second step. The libraries were sequenced on an Illumina NovaSeq using 2 x 150 bp paired-end reads. In the paper's pipeline: Demultiplexing of reads and collapsing into UMI-guided consensus sequences were performed with migec v1.2.7. Using mixcr v2.1.11, the UMI consensuses were aligned to TRA and TRB V and J templates and assembled into clonotypes. Clonotypes were classified as expanded or contracted when called significant by both edgeR and NoisET, with noise models trained on biological replicates. For edgeR calls, the cutoffs were a false discovery rate-adjusted p below 0.01 and a log2 fold-change threshold of 1. As an exploratory analysis of dynamics, max-normalized trajectories of the 1000 most abundant clonotypes were examined by PCA with hierarchical clustering. Separately sequenced CD4+ and CD8+ repertoires were used to assign the CD4 or CD8 phenotype of responding clones. The raw public data were reprocessed by TCRdb itself: fastp quality trimming at Q25, MiXCR clonotype calling, in-frame beta chains only. Identical CDR3 proteins give one entry, which carries the most common genes and DNA. TCRdb's processing, not the study's, gives the V and J calls here. The sample table lists 400,000 or so distinct CDR3 sequences, roughly 20% of them with a count of one. The ten largest clones add up to around 9.2% of the sample.

Ficoll-Paque density gradient centrifugation was used to isolate PBMCs. Sequencing was carried out using PBMCs or a T cell subset sorted from them (not recorded which). The receptor comes from an adult woman who had mild COVID-19 (a few samples of this study predate the infection). The sample titles of this study are shuffled in the database, so cell type and time point are left out; the donor was told from shared clones. The chain employs TRBV7-9 and TRBJ2-7; confidence is insufficient to name the D gene. The CDR3 corresponds to CASSSGLAYEQYF. Here is the DNA: TGTGCCAGCAGCTCCGGGCTAGCCTACGAGCAGTACTTC.